These 32 T cell receptor beta chains share one sample of origin, sequenced in a study of shared clonotypes between healthy human individuals. The table came from immunoSEQ multiplex PCR; TCRdb's copy has only in-frame clones and leaves some out. The sample includes some 1.5 million clones, 95% to 99% of them seen just once. Sequencing was done on a sample of naive CD4+ T cells sorted from blood. Subset given: CD45RA+ positively selected. All receptors come from a man aged 25 to 45 in good health.

The genes are TRBV7-7 and TRBJ2-6; 7 positions agree with TRBD1. V gave up 5 bases and J gave up 2 bases; unmatched junction bases: 6. Germline V CDR1 and CDR2: SSHAT, FNYEAQ (reference sequence). This CDR3 has 16 amino acids. CDR3 coding DNA: TGTGCCAGCAGCCCTATCAGGGGGACTGGGGCCAACGTCCTGACTTTC. This gives the protein CASSPIRGTGANVLTF.

J is TRBJ1-5 and V is TRBV2, with D unclear. CDR3 length equals 14 residues. The V gene's germline CDR1 is SNHLY and CDR2 FYNNEI. V was shortened by 0 bases and J by 4 bases, with 7 bases between the two germline ends. The CDR3 sequence is CASSEASTNQPQHF. DNA of the CDR3: TGTGCCAGCAGTGAAGCGTCGACAAATCAGCCCCAGCATTTT.

This clone was seen once. The V gene is TRBV7-9, the J gene TRBJ2-1; 12 bases line up with TRBD2. CDR3 size: 17 residues. After removal of 6 bases from V and 4 bases from J, the junction contained 10 bases not matched to a gene. CDR1 and CDR2 (germline): SEHNR, FQNEAQ (reference sequence). The CDR3 loop reads CASSFTRTSGEYNEQFF. CDR3 DNA: TGTGCCAGCAGTTTCACCCGGACTAGCGGGGAGTACAATGAGCAGTTCTTC.

This clone was picked up one time. The chain links TRBV7-6 to TRBJ2-6, with a tentative D call TRBD2 (6 bases). Germline assignment: CDR1 SGHVS and CDR2 FNYEAQ. Trimming shortened V by 5 bases and J by 0 bases, and 20 bases separated the two germline ends. The CDR3 is 19 residues long. Here the CDR3 DNA reads TGTGCCAGCAGCCCCGTTGACCCGCGGGGTCTCTCTGGGGCCAACGTCCTGACTTTC. Encoded protein: CASSPVDPRGLSGANVLTF.

The chain is built from TRBV28 and TRBJ2-1; D call uncertain. This CDR3 comprises 14 residues. V was pared by 7 bases and J by 0 bases, with 10 bases between. Germline-derived CDR1 and CDR2 are MDHEN and SYDVKM. The DNA for the CDR3 is TGTGCCAGCATTGGGTCCCCCTCCTACAATGAGCAGTTCTTC. As protein: CASIGSPSYNEQFF.

The chain employs TRBV11-2 and TRBJ2-7, with D hard to call. Germline CDR1 is SGHAT and CDR2 is FQNNGV. Trimming shortened V by 1 base and J by 6 bases, and 7 bases separated the two germline ends. The CDR3 has 12 amino acids. The CDR3 bases are TGTGCCAGCAGCTTAGTATCTGCCGAGCAGTACTTC. Encoded protein: CASSLVSAEQYF.

This chain uses TRBV5-1 with TRBJ2-3, with 7 bases identical to TRBD1. V lost 4 bases, J lost 4 bases, and 6 bases stayed unmatched. The CDR3 sequence is 14 residues long. Per the germline V gene, CDR1 is SGHRS and CDR2 is YFSETQ. CDR3 sequence (DNA): TGCGCCAGCAGCACAGGGACAGTCGCAGATACGCAGTATTTT. It encodes CASSTGTVADTQYF.

On this clone itself: Different DNA sequences within this sample yield the same CDR3. The chain joins TRBV5-1 to TRBJ2-5; perhaps TRBD1 as D (7 bases). CDR1 and CDR2 (germline): SGHRS, YFSETQ. This CDR3 is built from 13 residues. Trimming stripped 4 bases from V and 5 bases from J, with 12 bases between. CDR3 sequence (DNA): TGCGCCAGCAGCCCAGGGGGGCGGGAGACCCAGTACTTC. Translated, it gives CASSPGGRETQYF. Complete variable domain (other parts from reference TRBV5-1 and TRBJ2-5): KAGVTQTPRYLIKTRGQQVTLSCSPISGHRSVSWYQQTPGQGLQFLFEYFSETQRNKGNFPGRFSGRQFSNSRSEMNVSTLELGDSALYLCASSPGGRETQYFGPGTRLLVL.

This chain joins TRBV7-2 and TRBJ1-2; D call uncertain. The CDR3 totals 16 residues. Germline V gives CDR1 SGHTA, CDR2 FQGNSA. V gave up 2 bases and J gave up 0 bases, with 13 bases separating them. CDR3 loop: CASSLSPDRTNYGYTF. CDR3 DNA: TGTGCCAGCAGCTTATCCCCGGACCGCACTAACTATGGCTACACCTTC.

This clone appeared once. J is TRBJ2-7 and V is TRBV9, with D possibly matching TRBD2 (6 bases). V was shortened by 2 bases and J by 0 bases, with 15 bases between the two germline ends. CDR1 is SGDLS and CDR2 is YYNGEE in the germline V gene. This CDR3 is 16 amino acids long. CDR3 in DNA: TGTGCCAGCAGCGTCGTTGCGGACTACCTCTCCTACGAGCAGTACTTC. Translated: CASSVVADYLSYEQYF.

The rearrangement joins TRBV11-2 to TRBJ2-6, with D perhaps matching TRBD1 or TRBD2 (6 bases each). Germline CDR1 SGHAT, CDR2 FQNNGV. V was trimmed by 2 bases and J by 0 bases, leaving 14 bases between them. The CDR3 totals 18 residues. This chain's CDR3 is CASSLTTGAPSGANVLTF. The CDR3 bases are TGTGCCAGCAGCTTAACAACGGGGGCCCCCTCTGGGGCCAACGTCCTGACTTTC.

The V gene is TRBV10-2, the J gene TRBJ2-1; D is undetermined. The CDR3 is made up of 15 amino acids. The V gene's germline CDR1 is WSHSY and CDR2 SAAADI. Trimming left V 3 bases short and J 0 bases short, with 9 bases between. CDR3 sequence: CASSEPPSSYNEQFF. CDR3 DNA sequence: TGCGCCAGCAGTGAACCCCCGAGCTCCTACAATGAGCAGTTCTTC.

This clone appeared a single time. The chain recombines TRBV18 with TRBJ2-1; 13 positions match TRBD2. From germline, CDR1 is KGHSH and CDR2 LQKENI. Trimming at V came to 2 bases and at J to 2 bases, leaving 12 bases not matched to a gene. The CDR3 is 20 residues long. For the CDR3, the DNA is TGTGCCAGCTCACCAAGTAGGACTAGCGGGAGCCCGGTCCCCTACAATGAGCAGTTCTTC. It is translated as CASSPSRTSGSPVPYNEQFF.

The chain has TRBV5-1 and TRBJ1-1; 7 bases are shared with TRBD1. Germline trimming cut 3 bases from V and 11 bases from J; bases unmatched to any gene: 7. From germline, CDR1 is SGHRS and CDR2 YFSETQ. This CDR3 has 12 amino acids. The CDR3 region is CASSSGTGVAFF. DNA of the CDR3: TGCGCCAGCAGCTCGGGAACAGGGGTGGCTTTCTTT.

The V gene is TRBV5-4, the J gene TRBJ2-7; 7 positions match TRBD1. CDR3 size: 16 residues. V trimming: 1 base; J trimming: 9 bases; junction bases outside the gene matches: 16. Germline CDR1 is SGHNT and CDR2 is YYREEE (reference sequence). CDR3 sequence: CASSLTPGQIYDGQYF. CDR3 DNA sequence: TGTGCCAGCAGCTTGACCCCGGGACAGATTTACGATGGGCAGTACTTC.

The chain recombines TRBV5-4 with TRBJ2-7; tentative D call: TRBD2 (5 bases). CDR3 length: 14 residues. CDR1 is SGHNT and CDR2 is YYREEE in the germline V gene (reference sequence). V lost 0 bases and J lost 4, with 11 bases in between. The DNA of the CDR3 is TGTGCCAGCAGCTTGGGTCTAGCCGAATACGAGCAGTACTTC. This encodes CASSLGLAEYEQYF.

The chain carries TRBV2 and TRBJ2-7; 9 bases are a match to TRBD1. After removal of 5 bases from V and 6 bases from J, the junction contained 2 bases not matched to a gene. CDR3 length: 12 amino acids. Germline V gene data show CDR1 as SNHLY and CDR2 as FYNNEI. The CDR3 DNA is TGTGCCAGCAGTTGGGACAGGGTCGAGCAGTACTTC. This encodes CASSWDRVEQYF.

V gene TRBV18 combines with J gene TRBJ2-7; tentatively, D is TRBD1 (5 bases). Trimming took 2 bases from V and 2 from J, leaving 19 bases between them. The CDR3 totals 17 residues. The germline V gene has CDR1 KGHSH and CDR2 LQKENI. In DNA form, the CDR3 reads TGTGCCAGCTCACCATTGTCAGGGAACCGTGGGGCCTACGAGCAGTACTTC. Translated, it gives CASSPLSGNRGAYEQYF.

V is TRBV7-8 and J is TRBJ1-2; 8 positions agree with TRBD1. Germline values: CDR1 SGHVS, CDR2 FQNEAQ. The CDR3 sequence is 17 residues long. The trim removed 2 bases at V and 12 bases at J, leaving 20 bases unmatched. This CDR3 is CASSLLLPGTGLWLDTF. CDR3 nucleotide sequence: TGTGCCAGCAGCTTACTTCTGCCCGGGACAGGTCTATGGCTGGACACCTTC.

The V and J genes are TRBV11-2 and TRBJ1-2; tentative D call: TRBD1 (6 bases). The CDR3 consists of 13 residues. Trimming left V 5 bases short and J 4 bases short, with 11 bases between. Germline CDR1 and CDR2: SGHAT and FQNNGV. CDR3 DNA sequence: TGTGCCAGCAGCCCCGGACAGATCTATGGCTACACCTTC. Its protein product is CASSPGQIYGYTF.

V is TRBV10-3 and J is TRBJ2-7, with 9 bases matching TRBD1. V lost 2 bases to trimming and J lost 4 bases; unmatched junction nucleotides: 6. CDR1 and CDR2 (germline): ENHRY, SYGVKD. The CDR3 contains 15 residues. The CDR3 spells CAISEEGTGRYEQYF. CDR3 bases: TGTGCCATCAGTGAGGAGGGGACAGGGCGGTACGAGCAGTACTTC.

Note on this clone: Other DNA sequences in the sample encode the same CDR3. The CDR3 DNA follows: TGCAGCGTTGAACAGGGATCCTACGAGCAGTACTTC. Its translation: CSVEQGSYEQYF. This chain uses TRBV29-1 with TRBJ2-7; D is perhaps TRBD1 (5 bases). Trimming pared 2 bases from V and 1 base from J, leaving 6 bases between. The V gene's germline CDR1 is SQVTM and CDR2 ANQGSEA. This CDR3 is built from 12 residues.

The chain has TRBV28 and TRBJ2-3, with TRBD2 matching 9 bases. J gave up 4 bases and V 2 bases, and 4 bases lay outside the gene matches. CDR1 MDHEN and CDR2 SYDVKM come from the germline V gene. The CDR3 runs 15 residues. CDR3 sequence reads: CASSLGLAGSDTQYF. In DNA form, the CDR3 reads TGTGCCAGCAGTTTAGGGCTAGCGGGATCAGATACGCAGTATTTT.

This chain uses TRBV12-5 with TRBJ2-7; 7 bases align to TRBD1. Per the germline V gene, CDR1 is LGHNT and CDR2 is FRNRAP. J was trimmed by 3 bases and V by 1 base; bases with no gene match: 9. The CDR3 sequence is 16 residues long. CDR3 in amino acids: CASGLGRDRAGYEQYF. The CDR3 DNA reads as TGTGCTAGTGGTTTGGGTCGTGACAGGGCGGGCTACGAGCAGTACTTC. Drawing the rest from reference TRBV12-5 and TRBJ2-7, the complete variable domain is DARVTQTPRHKVTEMGQEVTMRCQPILGHNTVFWYRQTMMQGLELLAYFRNRAPLDDSGMPKDRFSAEMPDATLATLKIQPSEPRDSAVYFCASGLGRDRAGYEQYFGPGTRLTVT.

The chain combines TRBV5-4 with TRBJ2-7; 16 bases map to TRBD2. The germline V gene encodes CDR1 SGHNT and CDR2 YYREEE (reference sequence). The CDR3 totals 17 residues. V gave up 3 bases and J gave up 0 bases; unmatched junction bases: 3. The CDR3 DNA follows: TGTGCCAGCAGCTCCGGGACTAGCGGGAGGGCCTCCTACGAGCAGTACTTC. Translated, it gives CASSSGTSGRASYEQYF.

CDR3 residues: CASSLRRGTDTQYF. DNA of the CDR3: TGTGCCAGCAGCTTGAGGCGAGGCACAGATACGCAGTATTTT. The gene calls are TRBV5-8 and TRBJ2-3; no definite D call. The germline CDR1 and CDR2 sequences are SGHTS and YDEGEE. The CDR3 loop spans 14 amino acids. Trimming took 1 base from V and 1 from J, leaving 7 bases between them.

The rearrangement uses TRBV18 and TRBJ2-3; a possible D gene is TRBD1 (7 bases). Germline V gene lookup returns CDR1 KGHSH and CDR2 LQKENI. The CDR3 contains 16 residues. V was shortened by 3 bases and J by 4 bases, with 17 bases between the two germline ends. This CDR3 is CASSPQGGARADTQYF. For the CDR3, the DNA is TGTGCCAGCTCACCTCAGGGGGGAGCTAGGGCAGATACGCAGTATTTT.

V usage is TRBV27 and J usage is TRBJ2-1; TRBD2 agrees at 14 bases. Germline CDR1 and CDR2: MNHEY and SMNVEV (reference sequence). The junction had 14 bases not matched to a gene; V was cut back by 5 bases and J by 8 bases. CDR3 length: 18 amino acids. The CDR3 region has the DNA TGTGCCAGCAGTCCGTATGGGACGGGACTAGCGGGAGTAGATGAGCAGTTCTTC. Protein: CASSPYGTGLAGVDEQFF.

The rearrangement joins TRBV5-4 to TRBJ2-7, with 11 bases lining up with TRBD2. The V gene end was trimmed by 4 bases and the J gene end by 4 bases; junction bases not matched to a gene: 10. Germline V lookup: CDR1 SGHNT, CDR2 YYREEE (reference sequence). CDR3 length: 16 residues. The CDR3 reads CASSHTSGLAVYEQYF. DNA of the CDR3: TGTGCCAGCAGCCATACGTCGGGACTAGCGGTGTACGAGCAGTACTTC. Variable domain in full (rest from reference TRBV5-4 and TRBJ2-7): ETGVTQSPTHLIKTRGQQVTLRCSSQSGHNTVSWYQQALGQGPQFIFQYYREEENGRGNFPPRFSGLQFPNYSSELNVNALELDDSALYLCASSHTSGLAVYEQYFGPGTRLTVT.

For the CDR3, the DNA is TGTGCCAGCAGTGGGGGACGGTTGAGCTCCTACGAGCAGTACTTC. It yields the protein CASSGGRLSSYEQYF. V and J are TRBV6-1 and TRBJ2-7, with D possibly being TRBD1 or TRBD2 (5 bases each). Germline lookup yields CDR1 MNHNS and CDR2 SASEGT. Trimming removed 4 bases at V and 0 bases at J, with 13 bases between. There are 15 residues in the CDR3.

The table lists this clone with a count of one. The identical CDR3 is also encoded by other nucleotide sequences in the sample. This sequence joins TRBV29-1 and TRBJ1-2; D is undetermined. V lost 3 bases to trimming and J lost 7 bases, with 0 bases between them. Germline CDR1 SQVTM, CDR2 ANQGSEA. The CDR3 is 8 amino acids. The CDR3 DNA is TGCAGCGTTGATGGCTACACCTTC. Amino acid sequence: CSVDGYTF.

The CDR3 loop is CASSSTGGNEQFF. The DNA of the CDR3 is TGCGCCAGCAGTTCGACTGGGGGGAATGAGCAGTTCTTC. This sequence joins TRBV5-1 and TRBJ2-1; tentatively, D is TRBD2 (6 bases). Germline CDR1 is SGHRS and CDR2 is YFSETQ. With 5 bases removed from V and 7 bases from J, the gap between germline ends came to 13 bases. The CDR3 consists of 13 residues.